Listed below are T cell receptor beta chains from one sample, sequenced in a study of blood T cell repertoires in COVID-19. Produced via immunoSEQ multiplex PCR; TCRdb's table is partial and in-frame only. The sample includes 250,000 to 300,000 clones, 85% to 90% of them seen just once. The sequenced sample consisted of peripheral blood. The receptors come from a woman between 25 and 40 years old with COVID-19, enrolled during active disease. Both conserved end residues are part of each CDR3. The D gene is left open where the match is weak. Clone size is stated in some rows and not others, as once, few, many or a class when expanded.

abundance: -; j_gene: TRBJ2-7; d_gene: TRBD2; v_gene: TRBV30; CDR3aa: CAWSLAGVSYEQYF; CDR3nt: TGTGCCTGGAGTCTAGCGGGGGTCTCCTACGAGCAGTACTTC
abundance: -; j_gene: TRBJ1-2; d_gene: -; v_gene: TRBV5-1; CDR3aa: CASSSPGDGYTF; CDR3nt: TGCGCCAGCAGCTCGCCAGGGGACGGCTACACCTTC
abundance: -; j_gene: TRBJ2-5; d_gene: TRBD2; v_gene: TRBV7-6; CDR3aa: CASSSGLAGQETQYF; CDR3nt: TGTGCCAGCAGCTCCGGACTAGCGGGACAAGAGACCCAGTACTTC
abundance: -; j_gene: TRBJ2-7; d_gene: -; v_gene: TRBV28; CDR3aa: CASGTARLYEQYF; CDR3nt: TGTGCCAGCGGTACGGCGCGGCTATACGAGCAGTACTTC
abundance: -; j_gene: TRBJ2-1; d_gene: TRBD2; v_gene: TRBV9; CDR3aa: CASSVQGLAAYNEQFF; CDR3nt: TGTGCCAGCAGCGTCCAGGGACTAGCGGCCTACAATGAGCAGTTCTTC
abundance: -; j_gene: TRBJ2-6; d_gene: TRBD1; v_gene: TRBV3-1/TRBV3-2; CDR3aa: CASSPGQGPANVLTF; CDR3nt: TGTGCCAGCAGCCCAGGACAGGGCCCGGCCAACGTCCTGACTTTC
abundance: -; j_gene: TRBJ2-5; d_gene: -; v_gene: TRBV2; CDR3aa: CASSEFGGGPDETQYF; CDR3nt: TGTGCCAGCAGTGAGTTCGGGGGAGGTCCCGACGAGACCCAGTACTTC
abundance: few; j_gene: TRBJ1-2; d_gene: -; v_gene: TRBV7-2; CDR3aa: CASSPRRGASGYTF; CDR3nt: TGTGCCAGCAGCCCCCGCCGGGGGGCCAGTGGCTACACCTTC
abundance: -; j_gene: TRBJ1-5; d_gene: -; v_gene: TRBV19; CDR3aa: CASSGWGGQPQHF; CDR3nt: TGTGCCAGCTCCGGGTGGGGAGGTCAGCCCCAGCATTTT
abundance: -; j_gene: TRBJ1-1; d_gene: -; v_gene: TRBV27; CDR3aa: CASSRGFATEAFF; CDR3nt: TGTGCCAGCAGTAGGGGTTTCGCCACTGAAGCTTTCTTT
abundance: -; j_gene: TRBJ2-4; d_gene: -; v_gene: TRBV28; CDR3aa: CASSSPGRAKNIQYF; CDR3nt: TGTGCCAGCAGTTCCCCCGGGAGAGCCAAAAACATTCAGTACTTC
abundance: -; j_gene: TRBJ2-1; d_gene: -; v_gene: TRBV19; CDR3aa: CASISGAAGMNEQFF; CDR3nt: TGTGCCAGTATTTCTGGGGCTGCTGGTATGAATGAGCAGTTCTTC
abundance: once; j_gene: TRBJ2-7; d_gene: TRBD2; v_gene: TRBV9; CDR3aa: CASSPGTSGTQDYEQYF; CDR3nt: TGTGCCAGCAGCCCCGGGACTAGCGGGACACAGGACTACGAGCAGTACTTC
abundance: once; j_gene: TRBJ2-1; d_gene: TRBD2; v_gene: TRBV24-1; CDR3aa: CATSLAGESYNEQFF; CDR3nt: TGTGCCACCAGTTTAGCGGGAGAATCCTACAATGAGCAGTTCTTC
abundance: -; j_gene: TRBJ1-1; d_gene: TRBD1; v_gene: TRBV5-1; CDR3aa: CASKTGKNTEAFF; CDR3nt: TGCGCCAGCAAGACAGGGAAGAACACTGAAGCTTTCTTT
abundance: -; j_gene: TRBJ2-7; d_gene: TRBD2; v_gene: TRBV3-1/TRBV3-2; CDR3aa: CASSSGMSSYEQYF; CDR3nt: TGTGCCAGCAGTAGCGGGATGAGCTCCTACGAGCAGTACTTC
abundance: -; j_gene: TRBJ1-2; d_gene: TRBD1; v_gene: TRBV28; CDR3aa: CASNTAGRGIYGYTF; CDR3nt: TGTGCCAGCAATACTGCAGGCAGGGGGATTTATGGCTACACCTTC
abundance: -; j_gene: TRBJ1-1; d_gene: -; v_gene: TRBV6-4; CDR3aa: CASSAMATSGEAFF; CDR3nt: TGTGCCAGCAGTGCTATGGCCACCTCGGGGGAAGCTTTCTTT
abundance: -; j_gene: TRBJ2-2; d_gene: -; v_gene: TRBV5-4; CDR3aa: CASSSGLYTGELFF; CDR3nt: TGTGCCAGCAGCTCGGGATTATACACCGGGGAGCTGTTTTTT
abundance: -; j_gene: TRBJ2-1; d_gene: TRBD2; v_gene: TRBV30; CDR3aa: CAWSLKGLVYNEQFF; CDR3nt: TGTGCCTGGAGTCTGAAGGGACTAGTCTACAATGAGCAGTTCTTC
abundance: -; j_gene: TRBJ2-4; d_gene: TRBD2; v_gene: TRBV4-1; CDR3aa: CASSPGLAGGLVKNIQYF; CDR3nt: TGCGCCAGCAGCCCTGGACTAGCGGGAGGGCTGGTCAAAAACATTCAGTACTTC
abundance: once; j_gene: TRBJ1-3; d_gene: -; v_gene: TRBV6-6; CDR3aa: CASSYSQGNTIYF; CDR3nt: TGTGCCAGCAGTTACAGCCAGGGGAACACCATATATTTT
abundance: -; j_gene: TRBJ2-3; d_gene: -; v_gene: TRBV30; CDR3aa: CACQGRGADTQYF; CDR3nt: TGTGCCTGCCAGGGGAGGGGGGCAGATACGCAGTATTTT
abundance: few; j_gene: TRBJ2-7; d_gene: -; v_gene: TRBV4-2; CDR3aa: CASSAERLALLHEQYF; CDR3nt: TGTGCCAGCAGCGCTGAGAGGCTAGCGTTATTGCACGAGCAGTACTTC
abundance: -; j_gene: TRBJ1-2; d_gene: TRBD1; v_gene: TRBV19; CDR3aa: CASSIGPGQARQYGYTF; CDR3nt: TGTGCCAGTAGTATAGGCCCGGGACAGGCCCGTCAATACGGCTACACCTTC
abundance: -; j_gene: TRBJ2-2; d_gene: -; v_gene: TRBV6-5; CDR3aa: CASTPWQGAGELFF; CDR3nt: TGTGCCAGCACCCCATGGCAGGGTGCCGGGGAGCTGTTTTTT
abundance: once; j_gene: TRBJ1-2; d_gene: -; v_gene: TRBV6-5; CDR3aa: CASTEGAGYTF; CDR3nt: TGTGCCAGCACCGAGGGCGCGGGCTACACCTTC
abundance: -; j_gene: TRBJ1-4; d_gene: TRBD1; v_gene: TRBV9; CDR3aa: CASSPHGTGGRGNEKLFF; CDR3nt: TGTGCCAGCAGCCCCCACGGGACAGGGGGCAGGGGTAATGAAAAACTGTTTTTT
abundance: -; j_gene: TRBJ2-7; d_gene: -; v_gene: TRBV27; CDR3aa: CASSLSLLASEQYF; CDR3nt: TGTGCCAGCAGTTTATCGTTACTAGCCTCCGAGCAGTACTTC
abundance: few; j_gene: TRBJ1-5; d_gene: -; v_gene: TRBV7-2; CDR3aa: CASSSSRNQPQHF; CDR3nt: TGTGCCAGCAGCTCTTCCAGGAATCAGCCCCAGCATTTT
abundance: -; j_gene: TRBJ1-1; d_gene: -; v_gene: TRBV6-5; CDR3aa: CASQDSENTEAFF; CDR3nt: TGTGCCAGTCAGGACAGCGAGAACACTGAAGCTTTCTTT
abundance: -; j_gene: TRBJ1-2; d_gene: TRBD1; v_gene: TRBV5-1; CDR3aa: CASRQGLANYGYTF; CDR3nt: TGCGCCAGCCGACAGGGGTTGGCTAACTATGGCTACACCTTC
abundance: once; j_gene: TRBJ2-7; d_gene: TRBD1; v_gene: TRBV28; CDR3aa: CASSHTTGVHEQYF; CDR3nt: TGTGCCAGCAGCCATACGACAGGGGTGCACGAGCAGTACTTC
abundance: -; j_gene: TRBJ2-7; d_gene: TRBD2; v_gene: TRBV7-6; CDR3aa: CASSLEASGGTYEQYF; CDR3nt: TGTGCCAGCAGCTTAGAGGCTAGCGGGGGGACCTACGAGCAGTACTTC
abundance: -; j_gene: TRBJ2-7; d_gene: TRBD2; v_gene: TRBV2; CDR3aa: CASSGGLEQFEQYF; CDR3nt: TGTGCCAGCAGTGGGGGACTAGAGCAGTTCGAGCAGTACTTC
abundance: -; j_gene: TRBJ2-6; d_gene: -; v_gene: TRBV6-5; CDR3aa: CASSWGRGSGANVLTF; CDR3nt: TGTGCCAGCAGTTGGGGAAGGGGAAGTGGGGCCAACGTCCTGACTTTC
abundance: -; j_gene: TRBJ2-3; d_gene: -; v_gene: TRBV24-1; CDR3aa: CATSDFPMTDTQYF; CDR3nt: TGTGCCACCAGTGATTTTCCTATGACAGATACGCAGTATTTT
abundance: -; j_gene: TRBJ2-1; d_gene: TRBD2; v_gene: TRBV13; CDR3aa: CASETSAYNEQFF; CDR3nt: TGTGCCAGCGAGACTAGCGCCTACAATGAGCAGTTCTTC
abundance: -; j_gene: TRBJ1-2; d_gene: -; v_gene: TRBV27; CDR3aa: CASSFRGGIHHGYTF; CDR3nt: TGTGCCAGCAGTTTTCGGGGAGGGATTCACCATGGCTACACCTTC
abundance: -; j_gene: TRBJ1-1; d_gene: -; v_gene: TRBV20-1; CDR3aa: CSASRVTEAFF; CDR3nt: TGCAGTGCTAGCAGGGTGACTGAAGCTTTCTTT
abundance: -; j_gene: TRBJ1-3; d_gene: TRBD1; v_gene: TRBV30; CDR3aa: CAWKQGASGNTIYF; CDR3nt: TGTGCCTGGAAGCAGGGGGCTAGTGGAAACACCATATATTTT
abundance: -; j_gene: TRBJ2-5; d_gene: TRBD2; v_gene: TRBV5-1; CDR3aa: CASSSRARGVAQYF; CDR3nt: TGCGCCAGCAGCTCCCGGGCGCGGGGGGTGGCCCAGTACTTC
abundance: -; j_gene: TRBJ1-5; d_gene: TRBD1; v_gene: TRBV19; CDR3aa: CASSIGTGVNQPQHF; CDR3nt: TGTGCCAGTAGTATAGGGACAGGAGTCAATCAGCCCCAGCATTTT
abundance: -; j_gene: TRBJ2-2; d_gene: TRBD1; v_gene: TRBV3-1/TRBV3-2; CDR3aa: CASSQQGATGELFF; CDR3nt: TGTGCCAGCAGCCAACAGGGGGCAACCGGGGAGCTGTTTTTT
abundance: -; j_gene: TRBJ1-1; d_gene: TRBD1; v_gene: TRBV23-1; CDR3aa: CASSHQAGGNTEAFF; CDR3nt: TGCGCCAGCAGTCATCAGGCAGGGGGGAACACTGAAGCTTTCTTT
abundance: -; j_gene: TRBJ2-7; d_gene: TRBD2; v_gene: TRBV13; CDR3aa: CASTGLEGEQYF; CDR3nt: TGTGCCAGCACGGGACTAGAGGGCGAGCAGTACTTC
abundance: -; j_gene: TRBJ1-6; d_gene: -; v_gene: TRBV11-2; CDR3aa: CASSLDLNSPLHF; CDR3nt: TGTGCCAGCAGCTTAGATTTAAATTCACCCCTCCACTTT
abundance: -; j_gene: TRBJ2-7; d_gene: TRBD1; v_gene: TRBV7-2; CDR3aa: CASSFHGTGGYEQYF; CDR3nt: TGTGCCAGCAGCTTTCACGGGACAGGGGGCTACGAGCAGTACTTC
abundance: -; j_gene: TRBJ2-1; d_gene: TRBD2; v_gene: TRBV27; CDR3aa: CASKRLADDNEQFF; CDR3nt: TGTGCCAGCAAACGTCTAGCGGATGACAATGAGCAGTTCTTC
abundance: -; j_gene: TRBJ1-5; d_gene: -; v_gene: TRBV9; CDR3aa: CASSVALRSRSGNQPQHF; CDR3nt: TGTGCCAGCAGCGTAGCCTTGAGGAGTCGAAGCGGGAATCAGCCCCAGCATTTT
abundance: -; j_gene: TRBJ2-3; d_gene: -; v_gene: TRBV5-6; CDR3aa: CASDQGGTDTQYF; CDR3nt: TGTGCCAGCGACCAAGGAGGCACAGATACGCAGTATTTT
abundance: many; j_gene: TRBJ1-2; d_gene: -; v_gene: TRBV5-1; CDR3aa: CASSSPTGLYGYTF; CDR3nt: TGCGCCAGCAGCTCCCCGACAGGACTCTATGGCTACACCTTC
abundance: -; j_gene: TRBJ2-3; d_gene: -; v_gene: TRBV5-1; CDR3aa: CASRGQYTQYF; CDR3nt: TGCGCCAGCAGAGGACAGTATACGCAGTATTTT
abundance: -; j_gene: TRBJ1-3; d_gene: TRBD1; v_gene: TRBV4-3; CDR3aa: CASSHPRGTGVGNTIYF; CDR3nt: TGCGCCAGCAGCCATCCCAGAGGGACAGGGGTAGGAAACACCATATATTTT